One sample yielded the 22 T cell receptor beta chains listed below, sequenced in a study of beta chain features in type 1 diabetes. Sequencing targeted expressed TCRB transcripts, as all isolated RNA had been reverse transcribed. The data were produced by immunoSEQ multiplex PCR, yet TCRdb's version contains in-frame clones alone and is incomplete. Altogether 350,000 to 400,000 clones are present, more than 12% being singletons, with the ten largest covering 0.019%. What was sequenced was naive CD4+ T cells from blood. Source of these receptors: a woman under 30 in good health.

This clone appeared a few times. The rearrangement joins TRBV29-1 to TRBJ1-2; D is undetermined. The germline V and J ends were trimmed by 8 bases and 3 bases, with 10 bases remaining between them. Germline CDR1 and CDR2: SQVTM and ANQGSEA. This CDR3 is built from 11 residues. The CDR3 nucleotides read TGCAGCTCCGGGGTAGACTATGGCTACACCTTC. It codes for CSSGVDYGYTF.

The table lists this clone with a few counts. The chain is built from TRBV7-2 and TRBJ2-3; TRBD1 is a possible D gene (6 bases). The V and J ends lost 2 bases and 0 bases respectively, with 12 bases between them. CDR1 and CDR2 (germline): SGHTA, FQGNSA. The CDR3 length is 16 residues. CDR3 region: CASSLRGGASTDTQYF. Here the CDR3 DNA reads TGTGCCAGCAGCTTAAGAGGGGGAGCTAGCACAGATACGCAGTATTTT.

The gene calls are TRBV11-2 and TRBJ2-7; no definite D call. The V gene lost 3 bases and the J gene lost 5 bases, with 8 bases spanning the gap. Germline V CDR1 and CDR2: SGHAT, FQNNGV. The CDR3 loop spans 12 amino acids. CDR3 sequence: CASSFSVNEQYF. In DNA, the CDR3 is TGTGCCAGCAGCTTTAGTGTAAACGAGCAGTACTTC.

As for this clone: Other DNA sequences within the sample encode an identical CDR3. V usage is TRBV19 and J usage is TRBJ1-2; 9 nucleotides line up with TRBD1. V trimming: 7 bases; J trimming: 2 bases; junction bases outside the gene matches: 5. Germline V gene data show CDR1 as LNHDA and CDR2 as SQIVND (reference sequence). The length of the CDR3 is 14 residues. This CDR3 reads CASTPGQGNYGYTF. DNA for the CDR3: TGTGCCAGTACCCCGGGACAGGGAAACTATGGCTACACCTTC.

This clone was seen a handful of times. The chain joins TRBV5-1 to TRBJ1-5; 9 bases line up with TRBD1. There are 13 residues in the CDR3. Germline values: CDR1 SGHRS, CDR2 YFSETQ. The V gene end was trimmed by 3 bases and the J gene end by 7 bases; junction bases not matched to a gene: 2. CDR3 coding DNA: TGCGCCAGCAGCTCGGACAGGGGACAGCCCCAGCATTTT. Encoded protein: CASSSDRGQPQHF.

V gene TRBV7-9 combines with J gene TRBJ2-4; D possibly corresponds to TRBD2 (6 bases). Trimming cost V 8 bases and J 9 bases, with 14 bases left between them. Germline CDR1 and CDR2: SEHNR and FQNEAQ (reference sequence). This CDR3 has 12 residues. This CDR3 reads CASGMNSGIQYF. CDR3 sequence (DNA): TGTGCCAGCGGGATGAATAGCGGCATTCAGTACTTC. Full variable domain (rest looked up from reference TRBV7-9 and TRBJ2-4): DTGVSQNPRHKITKRGQNVTFRCDPISEHNRLYWYRQTLGQGPEFLTYFQNEAQLEKSRLLSDRFSAERPKGSFSTLEIQRTEQGDSAMYLCASGMNSGIQYFGAGTRLSVL.

This clone was seen only a few times. The gene calls are TRBV29-1 and TRBJ1-1, with D possibly matching TRBD1 (5 bases). The germline gives CDR1 SQVTM, CDR2 ANQGSEA. V was shortened by 3 bases and J by 4 bases, with 12 bases between the two germline ends. The length of the CDR3 is 13 residues. Written as DNA, the CDR3 is TGCAGCGTTGAGCCAGGGCCAGGCACTGAAGCTTTCTTT. It yields the protein CSVEPGPGTEAFF.

This rearrangement joins TRBV7-3 to TRBJ2-2; TRBD1 is a possible D gene (6 bases). In germline, CDR1 is SGHTA, CDR2 FQGTGA. Deletions cut 5 bases from V and 4 bases from J, with 14 bases between. The CDR3 has 15 residues. The CDR3 bases are TGTGCCAGCAGCCAAGAGGGGACAAGCACCGGGGAGCTGTTTTTT. Translating gives CASSQEGTSTGELFF. The full variable domain, its missing parts supplied by reference TRBV7-3 and TRBJ2-2, is GAGVSQTPSNKVTEKGKYVELRCDPISGHTALYWYRQSLGQGPEFLIYFQGTGAADDSGLPNDRFFAVRPEGSVSTLKIQRTERGDSAVYLCASSQEGTSTGELFFGEGSRLTVL.

This clone was counted a few times. The J gene is TRBJ2-1, the V gene TRBV5-4; D gene unclear. Germline V gene lookup returns CDR1 SGHNT and CDR2 YYREEE (reference sequence). The CDR3 runs 15 residues. Trimming shortened V by 4 bases and J by 1 base, and 12 bases separated the two germline ends. The CDR3: CASSVWSGSYNEQFF. The DNA for the CDR3 is TGTGCCAGCAGCGTGTGGTCGGGTTCCTACAATGAGCAGTTCTTC.

Only a few counts were recorded for this clone. Other DNA variants within this sample encode the same CDR3. This chain connects TRBV5-1 to TRBJ2-6; no clear D gene. Germline V gene sequence: CDR1 SGHRS, CDR2 YFSETQ. The CDR3 covers 15 residues. Trimming removed 0 bases from V and 0 bases from J, with 4 bases in between. CDR3 in DNA: TGCGCCAGCAGCTTGGACAGCTCTGGGGCCAACGTCCTGACTTTC. Protein product: CASSLDSSGANVLTF.

This clone was found a few times. This chain joins TRBV11-2 and TRBJ2-1; D is unresolved. Trimming took off 0 bases at V and 0 bases at J, with 12 bases between the two ends. This CDR3 has 17 amino acids. Germline V gene sequence: CDR1 SGHAT, CDR2 FQNNGV. The CDR3 region has the DNA TGTGCCAGCAGCTTAGAAGGCGTGAGGAGCTCCTACAATGAGCAGTTCTTC. Its translation: CASSLEGVRSSYNEQFF. Complete variable domain (other parts from reference TRBV11-2 and TRBJ2-1): EAGVAQSPRYKIIEKRQSVAFWCNPISGHATLYWYQQILGQGPKLLIQFQNNGVVDDSQLPKDRFSAERLKGVDSTLKIQPAKLEDSAVYLCASSLEGVRSSYNEQFFGPGTRLTVL.

The genes are TRBV19 and TRBJ2-2, with 7 bases that match TRBD1. Trimming at V came to 7 bases and at J to 4 bases, leaving 6 bases not matched to a gene. The CDR3 has 14 amino acids. Looked up from germline, CDR1 is LNHDA and CDR2 is SQIVND (reference sequence). CDR3 nucleotide sequence: TGTGCCAGTACCAGGGGGTCGACCACCGGGGAGCTGTTTTTT. It is translated as CASTRGSTTGELFF. Together with reference TRBV19 and TRBJ2-2, the CDR3 gives the full variable domain: DGGITQSPKYLFRKEGQNVTLSCEQNLNHDAMYWYRQDPGQGLRLIYYSQIVNDFQKGDIAEGYSVSREKKESFPLTVTSAQKNPTAFYLCASTRGSTTGELFFGEGSRLTVL.

This chain joins TRBV11-2 and TRBJ2-1; 10 positions match TRBD2. Losses at the gene ends were 5 bases for V and 5 bases for J; bases not matched to a gene: 6. The CDR3 runs 15 residues. The V gene's germline CDR1 is SGHAT and CDR2 FQNNGV. Written as DNA, the CDR3 is TGTGCCAGCAGCCCGACTAGCGGGTTCCACAATGAGCAGTTCTTC. It is translated as CASSPTSGFHNEQFF. Filled out from reference TRBV11-2 and TRBJ2-1, the complete variable domain reads EAGVAQSPRYKIIEKRQSVAFWCNPISGHATLYWYQQILGQGPKLLIQFQNNGVVDDSQLPKDRFSAERLKGVDSTLKIQPAKLEDSAVYLCASSPTSGFHNEQFFGPGTRLTVL.

This rearrangement joins TRBV5-1 to TRBJ2-7; 10 bases are a match to TRBD2. This CDR3 spans 16 amino acids. Trimming cost V 3 bases and J 3 bases; bases outside gene matches: 9. From germline, CDR1 is SGHRS and CDR2 YFSETQ. In DNA, the CDR3 is TGCGCCAGCAGCTGGACCGGGACTAGCGCCTACTACGAGCAGTACTTC. Protein product: CASSWTGTSAYYEQYF.

The V gene is TRBV9, the J gene TRBJ2-5, with 16 nucleotides matching TRBD2. Germline CDR1 and CDR2: SGDLS and YYNGEE. The CDR3 has 18 amino acids. V shed 0 bases and J 5 bases; nucleotides not matched to a gene: 7. The CDR3 here is CASSVAGLAGGRGETQYF. DNA for the CDR3: TGTGCCAGCAGCGTAGCGGGACTAGCGGGAGGGCGCGGGGAGACCCAGTACTTC.

This clone was recorded a few times. The chain links TRBV19 to TRBJ2-6; D unclear. The length of the CDR3 is 15 residues. In germline, CDR1 is LNHDA, CDR2 SQIVND (reference sequence). Trimming removed 7 bases from V and 0 bases from J, with 10 bases in between. The CDR3 reads CASTYERSGANVLTF. In nucleotides, the CDR3 is TGTGCCAGTACCTACGAACGCTCTGGGGCCAACGTCCTGACTTTC.

This chain links TRBV9 with TRBJ2-3; D is uncertain. Germline CDR1 SGDLS, CDR2 YYNGEE. The CDR3 sequence is 14 residues long. V lost 1 base to trimming and J lost 0 bases, with 6 bases between them. For the CDR3, the DNA is TGTGCCAGCAGCGTACTACCTAGCACAGATACGCAGTATTTT. This codes for CASSVLPSTDTQYF. Based on the CDR3 plus reference TRBV9 and TRBJ2-3, the full variable domain is DSGVTQTPKHLITATGQRVTLRCSPRSGDLSVYWYQQSLDQGLQFLIQYYNGEERAKGNILERFSAQQFPDLHSELNLSSLELGDSALYFCASSVLPSTDTQYFGPGTRLTVL.

Comments on this clone: Different DNA sequences within this sample yield the same CDR3. This sequence joins TRBV7-3 and TRBJ2-1, with TRBD1 matching 8 bases. The CDR3 loop spans 15 amino acids. Germline V gene sequence: CDR1 SGHTA, CDR2 FQGTGA. J was trimmed by 2 bases and V by 5 bases; bases with no gene match: 5. CDR3 in DNA: TGTGCCAGCAGCCCGCAGGGGGCGCCCTACAATGAGCAGTTCTTC. It translates to CASSPQGAPYNEQFF.

This chain joins TRBV7-3 and TRBJ2-5, with 11 nucleotides matching TRBD2. The germline gives CDR1 SGHTA, CDR2 FQGTGA. V was pared by 3 bases and J by 5 bases, with 5 bases of the junction left unmatched. This CDR3 region has 15 residues. The CDR3 DNA reads TGTGCCAGCAGCTTTCTAGCGGGAGGTGGGGAGACCCAGTACTTC. Translation: CASSFLAGGGETQYF.

The chain is built from TRBV9 and TRBJ1-5, with D possibly matching TRBD1 (5 bases). The CDR3 is made up of 13 amino acids. Trimming pared 3 bases from V and 1 base from J, leaving 5 bases between. The germline V gene has CDR1 SGDLS and CDR2 YYNGEE. The DNA for the CDR3 is TGTGCCAGCAGCGGGACAAGCAATCAGCCCCAGCATTTT. Its protein is CASSGTSNQPQHF.

The chain employs TRBV15 and TRBJ1-1; D remains ambiguous. The germline gives CDR1 LNHNV, CDR2 YYDKDF (reference sequence). The ends were cut back, 0 bases at V and 8 bases at J, with 13 bases in the middle. This CDR3 has 14 residues. The CDR3 region is CATSRDGGASEAFF. CDR3 DNA sequence: TGTGCCACCAGCAGAGATGGAGGAGCTTCAGAAGCTTTCTTT.

This clone has a handful of counts. This chain joins TRBV18 and TRBJ1-2; D unresolved. The V gene's germline CDR1 is KGHSH and CDR2 LQKENI. The CDR3 extends over 12 amino acids. Trimming removed 3 bases from V and 10 bases from J, with 12 bases in between. The CDR3 loop is CASSPVTRDYTF. Here the CDR3 DNA reads TGTGCCAGCTCACCGGTTACCCGGGACTACACCTTC.